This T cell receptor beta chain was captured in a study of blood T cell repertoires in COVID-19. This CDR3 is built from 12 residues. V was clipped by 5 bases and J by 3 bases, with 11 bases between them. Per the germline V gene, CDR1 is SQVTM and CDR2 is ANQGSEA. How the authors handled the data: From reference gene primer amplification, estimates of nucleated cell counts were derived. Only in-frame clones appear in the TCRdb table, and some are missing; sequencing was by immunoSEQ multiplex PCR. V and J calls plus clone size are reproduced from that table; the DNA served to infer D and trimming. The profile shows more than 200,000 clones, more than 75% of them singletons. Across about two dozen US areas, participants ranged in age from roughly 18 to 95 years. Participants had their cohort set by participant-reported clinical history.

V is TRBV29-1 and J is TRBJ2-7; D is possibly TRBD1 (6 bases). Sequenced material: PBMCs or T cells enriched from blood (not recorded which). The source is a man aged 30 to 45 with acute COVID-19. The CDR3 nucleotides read TGCAGCGTTAATGGGGGCGACTACGAGCAGTACTTC. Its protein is CSVNGGDYEQYF.